This paragraph covers one T cell receptor (beta chain) sequence. It has no known antigen specificity. Base-call qualities are not available, and no considerably larger clone is one nucleotide away. The library was made by 5' RACE. Sequencing used an Illumina HiSeq 2500. A second PCR of roughly 7 to 11 cycles was performed with a sample-barcoded 5' primer and a J-beta primer mix. A unique molecular identifier was introduced onto each TCR beta cDNA molecule by a template-switch 5' adaptor carrying 12 random nucleotides. Each sample yielded at least 3 million CDR3-containing paired-end reads. First-strand cDNA synthesis was performed from all RNA using the Mint cDNA synthesis kit, with priming by a TRBC-specific oligonucleotide. Following uracil-DNA glycosylase treatment, a first 18-cycle PCR with universal primers M1SS and BC2_uni_R was performed on all cDNA. As for how the authors treated the data: For normalization, 1 million high-quality reads, each with a distinct molecular identifier, were randomly selected from each sample. Reads sharing molecular identifiers were discarded rather than binned into consensus sequences. MiTCR, run with a Q25 quality threshold and the strictest error-elimination algorithm, handled CDR3 identification, clonotype clustering and error correction. A nonparametric unseen species model using Euler transformation provided a lower-bound estimate of total TCR beta diversity. TCRdb reran the public reads through fastp at Q25 and MiXCR, keeping productive beta chains. A single entry per CDR3 protein holds the most common genes and DNA from its merged rows. These V and J calls rely on TCRdb rather than the paper's analysis. Here the sample has about 720,000 distinct CDR3 sequences; 22% occur a single time. The top ten hold around 22% of the sample.

Donors were under 40 systemically healthy Caucasian individuals from Russia aged roughly 6 to 95 years. Approximately 9.7 milliliters of peripheral blood were drawn from each donor into EDTA-treated Vacutainer tubes. Ficoll-Paque density-gradient centrifugation was used to isolate PBMCs, with at least 7 million per sample. Total RNA was extracted from PBMCs with Trizol reagent, with at least 6 micrograms obtained per sample. Naive CD45RAhigh/CD27high T cell percentages were measured by flow cytometry on a PBMC aliquot from every donor. The data derive from a study of blood T cells in healthy people across ages (dated by TCRdb to between 2014 and 2017). Describing the broader study: In model experiments, template switching captured about one uniquely barcoded TCR beta cDNA molecule for every two T cells. For two donors (one aged 18 to 29 and one aged 80 or older), the study analyzed two additional independent replicas of 1 million unique cDNA reads from the same blood draw. The donors were split into four age groups: young (average 16 years), middle-aged (around 40), aged (over 55) and long-lived (approximately 80). To avoid experimental bias, donors of different ages were randomly spread across the sequencing lanes. Age-related changes in TCR beta repertoire diversity were measured in the study by deep sequencing normalized with unique cDNA molecular identifiers. Study-level results and caveats: As age increased, observed TCR beta diversity per million T cells dropped in a roughly linear way, and a significant reduction was already evident by age around 41. Estimates of total diversity from one million sequenced T cells were regarded as lower bounds and underestimates. Compared with the aged group, the long-lived group had more naive CD4+ T cells, fewer expanded clones and increased TCR diversity, a pattern suggesting age selection. Observed TCR beta diversity correlated strongly with the percentage of naive T cells measured by flow cytometry. Bulk unsorted PBMC profiling prevented conclusive comparison of naive and antigen-experienced compartments. Donor CMV infection status was unknown, potentially confounding age-related changes in expanded clonotypes.

CDR1 KGHDR and CDR2 SFDVKD were looked up in the germline V gene. Trimming removed 4 bases from V and 2 bases from J, leaving 14 bases between the germline ends. The CDR3 sequence holds 15 residues, the cysteine and phenylalanine included. Only the CDR3 portion is preserved as DNA: 45 bases, with reading frame beginning at the first base. The rearranged segments are TRBV24-1 and TRBJ2-7; matching of 6 bases hints at TRBD1 as the D gene. The source is a man in his 70s in good health. Source material: blood. The CDR3 reads CATSDNRDKPYEQYF. Read as DNA, the sequence is TGTGCCACCAGTGACAACCGGGACAAGCCCTACGAGCAGTACTTC.